These T cell receptor beta chains were read from a single sample in a study of cytomegalovirus exposure and HLA in healthy donors. TCRdb's table, derived via immunoSEQ multiplex PCR, lists solely in-frame clones and lacks some. The sample records more than 150,000 clones, around four fifths being singletons. Material: PBMCs. The receptors were sampled from a woman in her forties or fifties in good health and CMV-seropositive. The CDR3 runs from the conserved cysteine through the conserved F or W. D genes are given only for firm matches. Clone size is shown for a subset of rows, as once, few, many or a class of expanded clone.

size,J,D,V,DNA,CDR3
.,TRBJ1-1,.,TRBV30,TGTGCCTGGAGTTTAAATTCCCTTAACACTGAAGCTTTCTTT,CAWSLNSLNTEAFF
.,TRBJ2-7,TRBD1,TRBV6-1,TGTGCCAGCAGTGTCGTCTTTAGGGGGACAGGGGGGTACGAGCAGTACTTC,CASSVVFRGTGGYEQYF
.,TRBJ1-2,.,TRBV7-9,TGTGCCAGCAGGGAGGAAGGCTATGGCTACACCTTC,CASREEGYGYTF
.,TRBJ1-2,TRBD1,TRBV19,TGTGCCAGTAGTATACGCGGGACAGTAGCTAACTATGGCTACACCTTC,CASSIRGTVANYGYTF
.,TRBJ2-5,TRBD1,TRBV28,TGTGCCAGCAGTTTCCCCCAAGGGGGCCTGGAGACCCAGTACTTC,CASSFPQGGLETQYF
.,TRBJ2-7,TRBD1,TRBV28,TGTGCCAGCAGTTTAGGAGGACAGGGGAACTACGAGCAGTACTTC,CASSLGGQGNYEQYF
.,TRBJ1-6,.,TRBV30,TGTGCCTGGACGGCCAGGCTACGTTCACCCCTCCACTTT,CAWTARLRSPLHF
once,TRBJ1-4,TRBD1,TRBV5-1,TGCGCCAGCAGCGGAAGGGGACAGGGGAACCCAGGTGATGAAAAACTGTTTTTT,CASSGRGQGNPGDEKLFF
.,TRBJ1-5,TRBD1,TRBV18,TGTGCCAGCTCACTTAACCGAGGCGTGACAGGGCAGCCCCAGCATTTT,CASSLNRGVTGQPQHF
.,TRBJ2-7,.,TRBV7-2,TGTGCCAGCAGCTTGGCAGTCTCCTACGAGCAGTACTTC,CASSLAVSYEQYF
.,TRBJ2-7,.,TRBV11-2,TGTGCCAGCAGCAAACTAGACTACGCTTACGAGCAGTACTTC,CASSKLDYAYEQYF
few,TRBJ1-2,.,TRBV4-3,TGCGCCAGCAGCCAAGATGGGGGGGGCCCTGGCTACACCTTC,CASSQDGGGPGYTF
.,TRBJ1-1,.,TRBV7-2,TGTGCCAGCAGCTTACCCCGTAGGGGGAACACTGAAGCTTTCTTT,CASSLPRRGNTEAFF
few,TRBJ1-3,.,TRBV28,TGTGCCAGCAGTACTGTAAGGGGGTGGAAAGCTGGAAACACCATATATTTT,CASSTVRGWKAGNTIYF